The present entry profiles one TCR beta chain with its context. The target of this receptor is not known. Base quality data are lacking; no much larger clone is found one base away. The immunoSEQ Assay was the method used to sequence TCRbeta CDR3 regions. After extraction, genomic DNA underwent amplification by bias-controlled multiplex PCR, followed by high-throughput sequencing. On the study's bioinformatics: To quantify the absolute abundance of each unique TCRbeta CDR3 region, sequences were collapsed and filtered. T cell fraction was estimated by normalizing TCRbeta template counts to usable DNA, with usable DNA measured through amplification of reference genes found in all nucleated cells. Repertoire TCRs were annotated as SARS-CoV-2-specific by exact matching of V gene, CDR3 amino acid sequence and J gene to a known reactive TCR set. The reference SARS-CoV-2 TCR set was derived from MIRA and filtered for enrichment in COVID-19-positive ImmuneCODE repertoires, a step that removed public or cross-reactive TCRs. Using the MIRA antigens, annotated TCRs were further analysed by specific ORF or by position within an ORF. Depth was the summed frequency of annotated unique rearrangements, while breadth was defined as annotated unique rearrangements over total unique productive rearrangements. Group comparisons of TCR breadth used two-sided Wilcoxon rank-sum tests. In TCRdb, the immuneACCESS table is reduced to in-frame sequences with V and J assigned. These tables do not hold every clone; where another copy was compared, an unresolved V gene accounts for under half, and the others remain unexplained. That table gives V, J and clone size, and the DNA gave D and trimming. The sample table shows around 300,000 clones, and around 88% are seen once. The ten largest make up approximately 5% of the sample.

V lost 4 bases and J lost 8 bases, and the count of bases not matched to a germline gene is 4. CDR1 and CDR2 are read off the germline V gene (reference sequence) as LNHDA and SQIVND. The CDR3 contains 13 residues, cysteine and phenylalanine counted. Only the CDR3 DNA stays, 39 bases, in frame from base 1. Read against the paper, the sample's treatment or condition label means: some 19 received Ad26.COV2.S at low or high dose, single or two shots; about 5 received placebo; per-sample allocation not given. For vaccine and placebo recipients, the sequenced repertoires came from samples collected on day 63 after the first injection. In Cohort 1b, some 25 adults aged 18-55 years were enrolled at a single site in Boston, USA, between 29 July and 7 August 2020. Ad26.COV2.S consisted of a replication-incompetent adenovirus type 26 vector by which a prefusion-stabilized SARS-CoV-2 spike protein from the original Wuhan strain was expressed.

These data are taken from a study of Ad26.COV2.S vaccination and SARS-CoV-2 variants (dated by TCRdb to the early 2020s). Describing the broader study: Vaccine-arm donors were drawn from COV1001, a multicentre, randomized, double-blind, placebo-controlled phase I-IIa trial of Ad26.COV2.S in healthy adults. Throughout the experiments and outcome assessment, investigators stayed blinded to trial group allocation. A total of 32 samples were included in the TCR-sequenced set, comprising roughly 19 Ad26.COV2.S vaccine recipients, 5 placebo recipients and 8 SARS-CoV-2 convalescent individuals. Ad26.COV2.S was given intramuscularly at 5x10^10 or 1x10^11 viral particles, as a single shot or as two shots 56 days apart. TCRbeta repertoire sequencing was used to assess the specificity and breadth of SARS-CoV-2-reactive T cell receptors after Ad26.COV2.S vaccination. Participants in the trial were split at random into five groups of five each, receiving low-dose or high-dose Ad26.COV2.S once or twice, or else placebo on both occasions. General findings and caveats noted by the study authors: Non-spike TCR breadth was comparable between vaccine and placebo recipients, consistent with the vaccine containing only spike. According to the authors, total T cell responses may have been underestimated by the TCR breadth and depth analyses. Substantial breadth of spike-specific CD8+ and CD4+ T cell responses was reported after vaccination. Compared with placebo recipients, Ad26.COV2.S recipients showed higher spike-specific TCR breadth (P = 0.0014). The study was not powered to compare responses between vaccine doses or regimens.

The source material was peripheral blood, sampled in a trial of Ad26.COV2.S vaccine versus placebo. The V and J genes are TRBV19 and TRBJ1-4; TRBD1 lines up with 7 middle nucleotides. The origin of this receptor is a person aged 18-65 years who received the Ad26.COV2.S COVID-19 vaccine or a placebo. For the CDR3, the sequence is CASSNRGREKLFF. The DNA sequence is as follows: TGTGCCAGTAGTAACAGGGGAAGAGAAAAACTGTTTTTT.